This entry concerns a single T cell receptor (beta chain). Its antigen is as yet unknown. The entry originates in a study of cytomegalovirus exposure and HLA in healthy donors. Whole-study context: Caucasian-associated ancestry cluster membership applied to approximately 84% of nearly 400 genotyped donors. General study results and limits: TCR beta chain V- and J-gene trimming was linked, in a later analysis, to a missense variant in DCLRE1C. Analyses of presence/absence relied on an assumption of roughly uniform sequencing depth across donors.

The V gene lost 8 bases and the J gene lost 0 bases, with 11 bases spanning the gap. Germline assignment: CDR1 MDHEN and CDR2 SYDVKM. The CDR3 length is 13 residues. Both 60 Vbeta primers and 13 Jbeta primers went into the PCR. Sequencing was performed with immunoSEQ multiplex PCR; in TCRdb, only in-frame clones are kept and a portion is missing. The top ten clones hold approximately 1% of a sample with roughly 150,000 clones, around 81% of them seen once. The rearrangement uses TRBV28 and TRBJ2-7; D possibly corresponds to TRBD1 (6 bases). Sequenced material: PBMCs. This sequence originates from a woman between 40 and 50 years old in good health and CMV-seronegative. In nucleotides, the CDR3 is TGTGCCAGCGGACTGGACAGCTCCTACGAGCAGTACTTC. This translates into CASGLDSSYEQYF.